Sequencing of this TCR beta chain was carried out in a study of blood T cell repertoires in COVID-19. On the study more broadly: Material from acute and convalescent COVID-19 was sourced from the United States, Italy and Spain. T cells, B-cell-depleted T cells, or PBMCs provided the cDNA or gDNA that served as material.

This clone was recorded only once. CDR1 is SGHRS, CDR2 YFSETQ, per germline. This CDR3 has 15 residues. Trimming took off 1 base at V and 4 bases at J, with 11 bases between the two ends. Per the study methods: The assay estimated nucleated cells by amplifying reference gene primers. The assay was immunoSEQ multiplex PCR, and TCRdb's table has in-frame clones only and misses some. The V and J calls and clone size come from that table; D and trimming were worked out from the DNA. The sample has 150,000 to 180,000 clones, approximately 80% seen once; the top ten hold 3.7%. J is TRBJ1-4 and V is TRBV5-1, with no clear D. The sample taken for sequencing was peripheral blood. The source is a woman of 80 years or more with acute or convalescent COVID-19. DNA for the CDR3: TGCGCCAGCAGCTTGTCCGGGAGGGTTAATGAAAAACTGTTTTTT. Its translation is CASSLSGRVNEKLFF.